The TCR beta chain under discussion was sequenced for a study of T-cell reconstitution after alpha-beta-depleted transplantation in children. Findings and caveats of the study: The study reportedly traced alpha-beta T cells about two months after transplant to several hundred expanded graft clones.

Unique molecular identifiers were incorporated when the TCRbeta library was constructed. TCRdb recomputed calls from the PCR reads with MiXCR, one row per CDR3 protein. This table has approximately 99,000 distinct CDR3 sequences, around 6.4% appearing once. This clonotype was recorded at least ten times. As yet, its antigen is unknown. The CDR3 loop spans 15 amino acids. Trimming removed 2 bases at V and 3 bases at J, with 12 bases between. Germline V lookup: CDR1 SNHLY, CDR2 FYNNEI. The TCR was taken from a male patient under 10 years old who had a stem cell transplant for acute lymphoblastic leukemia, so the T cells may come from the graft donor. Sequencing used PBMCs, mostly from graft donor cells, obtained 360 days after TCRalphabeta/CD19-depleted stem cell transplant. This chain uses TRBV2 with TRBJ2-3; D unresolved. The CDR3 DNA sequence: TGTGCCAGCAGTGAAAATAAGGGTAGGACAGATACGCAGTATTTT. It is translated as CASSENKGRTDTQYF.